The 22 T cell receptor beta chains in this list originate from one sample, sequenced in a study of blood T cell repertoires in COVID-19. The protocol was immunoSEQ multiplex PCR, while the TCRdb copy is restricted to in-frame clones and leaves out a portion. The data show about 200,000 clones, around 86% seen once. Sequenced input: peripheral blood. These receptors were collected from a man in his sixties with acute or convalescent COVID-19.

The rearrangement uses TRBV7-8 and TRBJ1-3, with TRBD1 as a possible D gene (6 bases). V gave up 2 bases and J gave up 3 bases, with 8 bases separating them. The CDR3 extends over 14 amino acids. The germline V gene has CDR1 SGHVS and CDR2 FQNEAQ. The chain's CDR3 is CASSLTRGGNTIYF. The DNA for the CDR3 is TGTGCCAGCAGCTTAACCAGGGGTGGAAACACCATATATTTT.

The chain combines TRBV5-1 with TRBJ2-7; TRBD1 matches at 9 bases. V shed 0 bases and J 4 bases; nucleotides not matched to a gene: 8. The germline V gene has CDR1 SGHRS and CDR2 YFSETQ. The CDR3 has 16 amino acids. CDR3 bases: TGCGCCAGCAGCTTGGCCGGCGGGACAGGGCTATACGAGCAGTACTTC. Amino acids: CASSLAGGTGLYEQYF.

The chain has TRBV6-5 and TRBJ2-7, with D maybe TRBD2 (5 bases). The V end was cut by 5 bases, the J end by 3 bases, with 8 bases between. The CDR3 consists of 12 residues. Germline-derived CDR1 and CDR2 are MNHEY and SVGAGI. CDR3 nucleotides: TGTGCCAGCAGTACTGGGAGCTACGAGCAGTACTTC. The encoded protein is CASSTGSYEQYF.

The chain uses TRBV6-5 and TRBJ1-3; TRBD1 aligns across 7 bases. CDR1 and CDR2 from the germline V gene are MNHEY and SVGAGI. There are 15 residues in the CDR3. The J segment lost 2 bases and the V segment lost 0 bases, leaving 1 base of the junction unmatched. The CDR3 sequence: CASSYSTGTGNTIYF. The CDR3 DNA sequence: TGTGCCAGCAGTTACTCGACAGGGACTGGAAACACCATATATTTT.

The gene calls are TRBV3-1 (or the pseudogene TRBV3-2) and TRBJ1-2; the D is unclear. V gave up 1 base and J gave up 4 bases, with 13 bases separating them. From germline, CDR1 is LGHDT and CDR2 YNNKEL (reference sequence). The CDR3 spans 15 residues. DNA for the CDR3: TGTGCCAGCAGCCAAGGGGGAGAGGGTGGCTATGGCTACACCTTC. Translation gives CASSQGGEGGYGYTF.

The genes are TRBV7-2 and TRBJ2-1; 12 nucleotides agree with TRBD2. Germline lookup yields CDR1 SGHTA and CDR2 FQGNSA. The CDR3 has 21 amino acids. Unmatched junction bases numbered 12, after V lost 0 bases and J lost 0 bases. The CDR3 loop is CASSLALNSLAGGFSYNEQFF. The CDR3 region has the DNA TGTGCCAGCAGCTTAGCGCTAAATAGTCTAGCGGGGGGGTTCTCCTACAATGAGCAGTTCTTC.

This sequence joins TRBV2 and TRBJ2-1, with TRBD2 matching over 11 bases. Germline loops: CDR1 SNHLY, CDR2 FYNNEI. The ends lost 7 bases at V and 2 bases at J; junction bases unmatched: 4. The CDR3 runs 15 residues. The CDR3 DNA is TGTGCCAGCACCGTTAGCGGGGGGGCCTACAATGAGCAGTTCTTC. This sequence encodes CASTVSGGAYNEQFF.

This rearrangement joins TRBV7-2 to TRBJ1-3; 7 bases match TRBD1. The V segment lost 5 bases and the J segment 2 bases; nucleotides outside the gene matches: 6. Germline CDR1 is SGHTA and CDR2 is FQGNSA. The CDR3 consists of 15 residues. The CDR3 protein is CASSETGLTGNTIYF. The CDR3, as DNA: TGTGCCAGCAGCGAGACAGGGTTGACTGGAAACACCATATATTTT.

This chain links TRBV19 with TRBJ2-2, with D maybe TRBD1 (6 bases). The germline V and J ends were trimmed by 1 base and 2 bases, with 8 bases remaining between them. This CDR3 has 15 amino acids. Germline CDR1 and CDR2: LNHDA and SQIVND (reference sequence). CDR3 bases: TGTGCCAGTAGTATAGCAGGGGTTAACACCGGGGAGCTGTTTTTT. Protein: CASSIAGVNTGELFF.

V gene TRBV10-3 combines with J gene TRBJ1-4; 8 nucleotides match TRBD1. The CDR3 consists of 14 residues. Per the germline V gene, CDR1 is ENHRY and CDR2 is SYGVKD. V was pared by 5 bases and J by 5 bases, with 4 bases of the junction left unmatched. CDR3 loop: CAISPGQENEKLFF. CDR3 sequence (DNA): TGTGCCATCAGTCCGGGACAGGAGAATGAAAAACTGTTTTTT.

This chain joins TRBV14 and TRBJ2-3; 9 nucleotides agree with TRBD1. The CDR3 length is 16 residues. Germline V gives CDR1 SGHDN, CDR2 FVKESK. V trimming: 5 bases; J trimming: 2 bases; junction bases outside the gene matches: 8. The CDR3 DNA reads TGTGCCAGCAGCGTGGGACAGGGTGTTCCCACAGATACGCAGTATTTT. Translating it yields CASSVGQGVPTDTQYF. Using reference TRBV14 and TRBJ2-3 for the parts outside the CDR3, the full variable domain is EAGVTQFPSHSVIEKGQTVTLRCDPISGHDNLYWYRRVMGKEIKFLLHFVKESKQDESGMPNNRFLAERTGGTYSTLKVQPAELEDSGVYFCASSVGQGVPTDTQYFGPGTRLTVL.

This chain links TRBV11-2 with TRBJ2-1; D is uncertain. The V gene lost 4 bases and the J gene lost 6 bases, with 7 bases spanning the gap. CDR3 length: 12 residues. Germline V gene lookup returns CDR1 SGHAT and CDR2 FQNNGV. The CDR3 DNA follows: TGTGCCAGCAGCTCTCTCCTCAATGAGCAGTTCTTC. Protein sequence: CASSSLLNEQFF.

J is TRBJ2-7 and V is TRBV19, with D perhaps TRBD1 (6 bases). This CDR3 has 14 amino acids. V lost 10 bases and J 0 bases, leaving 16 bases between the germline ends. The germline CDR1 and CDR2 sequences are LNHDA and SQIVND (reference sequence). CDR3 in amino acids: CATASGHHSYEQYF. CDR3 coding DNA: TGTGCCACCGCCTCGGGACACCACTCCTACGAGCAGTACTTC.

The V gene is TRBV7-2, the J gene TRBJ2-7; the match to TRBD1 covers 7 bases. V shed 1 base, J shed 1 base, and the junction held 7 bases outside the gene matches. This CDR3 has 16 amino acids. Germline CDR1 is SGHTA and CDR2 is FQGNSA. In DNA, the CDR3 is TGTGCCAGCAGCTTAGGCCCCGGGACAGCTTCCTACGAGCAGTACTTC. This codes for CASSLGPGTASYEQYF.

This clone has at least ten counts. The chain has TRBV5-4 and TRBJ1-1; D might be TRBD1 (5 bases). Trimming stripped 4 bases from V and 4 bases from J, with 14 bases between. The CDR3 has 14 residues. Germline CDR1 SGHNT, CDR2 YYREEE (reference sequence). CDR3 bases: TGTGCCAGCAGCGCGCAGGGTTGGGGCACTGAAGCTTTCTTT. It is translated as CASSAQGWGTEAFF.

V usage is TRBV19 and J usage is TRBJ1-1; possibly TRBD1 for D (6 bases). The germline V and J ends were trimmed by 10 bases and 5 bases, with 23 bases remaining between them. This CDR3 is built from 15 residues. CDR1 and CDR2 (germline): LNHDA, SQIVND (reference sequence). CDR3 sequence reads: CATKQGPQTVTEAFF. In DNA, the CDR3 is TGTGCCACGAAACAGGGCCCACAGACGGTAACTGAAGCTTTCTTT.

The J gene is TRBJ1-1, the V gene TRBV13; the D gene is possibly TRBD1 (5 bases). The V end lost 2 bases, the J end lost 3 bases, and 13 bases lay between the germline ends. CDR3 length: 15 residues. Looked up from germline, CDR1 is PRHDT and CDR2 is FYEKMQ (reference sequence). The CDR3 loop reads CASSLRGEVDTEAFF. The CDR3 nucleotides are TGTGCCAGCAGCTTAAGAGGGGAGGTAGACACTGAAGCTTTCTTT.

The CDR3 reads CASSQDRQANTEAFF. CDR3 in DNA: TGCGCCAGCAGCCAAGATAGGCAGGCCAACACTGAAGCTTTCTTT. The rearrangement links TRBV4-3 to TRBJ1-1; D gene unclear. This CDR3 region has 15 residues. The germline CDR1 and CDR2 sequences are LGHNA and YSLEER. Trimming shortened V by 0 bases and J by 2 bases, and 10 bases separated the two germline ends.

The rearrangement joins TRBV2 to TRBJ1-2, with 11 bases that match TRBD1. The CDR3 has 16 residues. With V trimmed by 6 bases and J by 7 bases, 13 bases remained unmatched. Germline loops: CDR1 SNHLY, CDR2 FYNNEI. CDR3 in amino acids: CASRRRTGGEAGGYTF. The CDR3 coding sequence is TGTGCCAGCAGACGACGGACAGGGGGCGAGGCTGGTGGCTACACCTTC.

This chain joins TRBV6-5 and TRBJ2-2; TRBD1 agrees at 7 bases. The CDR3 consists of 15 residues. Unmatched junction bases numbered 5, after V lost 7 bases and J lost 0 bases. Germline CDR1 reads MNHEY; CDR2 reads SVGAGI. The CDR3 DNA reads TGTGCCAGCAAACTTACAGGGGCGAACACCGGGGAGCTGTTTTTT. Its protein product is CASKLTGANTGELFF.

This clone was seen more than once but under ten times. V and J are TRBV5-1 and TRBJ2-7, with 7 positions matching TRBD1. The CDR3 length is 14 residues. Trimming removed 0 bases from V and 5 bases from J; junction bases left unmatched: 5. Germline assignment: CDR1 SGHRS and CDR2 YFSETQ. The CDR3 nucleotides are TGCGCCAGCAGCTTGGATAGGGGGCAGGACGAGCAGTACTTC. The encoded protein is CASSLDRGQDEQYF.

The chain joins TRBV3-1 (or the pseudogene TRBV3-2) to TRBJ2-1; 12 nucleotides line up with TRBD2. V was clipped by 4 bases and J by 1 base; unmatched bases: 5. This CDR3 is 17 amino acids long. The germline CDR1 and CDR2 sequences are LGHDT and YNNKEL (reference sequence). The DNA for the CDR3 is TGTGCCAGCAGCCGAACTAGCGGGGGGCGTTCCTACAATGAGCAGTTCTTC. The encoded protein is CASSRTSGGRSYNEQFF.